This passage covers 20 T cell receptor beta chains from one sample sequenced in a study of PD-1 blockade in classical Hodgkin lymphoma. Using immunoSEQ multiplex PCR, the repertoire was profiled, and TCRdb retains in-frame clones only, with some absent. The sample records 100,000 or so clones, roughly 90% being singletons. Time point described: cycle 4 day 1 (C4D1), after about 6 weeks of nivolumab. Following autologous stem cell transplantation, relapse occurred in every patient, and exposure to brentuximab vedotin varied. The material sequenced was peripheral blood mononuclear cells (PBMCs), taken before the fourth cycle of nivolumab. These receptors came from a human donor with classical Hodgkin lymphoma.

In regard to this clone: Other DNA variants within this sample encode the same CDR3. V usage is TRBV6-5 and J usage is TRBJ1-2, with a tentative D call TRBD1 (5 bases). Trimming removed 2 bases from V and 2 bases from J, with 9 bases in between. Germline V lookup: CDR1 MNHEY, CDR2 SVGAGI. This CDR3 has 14 amino acids. This CDR3 is CASSYDGANYGYTF. CDR3 nucleotides: TGTGCCAGCAGTTACGACGGGGCAAACTATGGCTACACCTTC.

The J gene is TRBJ2-1, the V gene TRBV5-6, with TRBD2 identical over 10 bases. The V gene end was trimmed by 5 bases and the J gene end by 7 bases; junction bases not matched to a gene: 12. Per germline, CDR1 SGHDT and CDR2 YYEEEE. The CDR3 is 16 amino acids. The CDR3 here is CASRPAPSGRRNEQFF. Written as DNA, the CDR3 is TGTGCCAGCAGGCCTGCCCCTAGCGGGAGAAGGAATGAGCAGTTCTTC. The full variable domain, with the rest looked up from reference TRBV5-6 and TRBJ2-1, is DAGVTQSPTHLIKTRGQQVTLRCSPKSGHDTVSWYQQALGQGPQFIFQYYEEEERQRGNFPDRFSGHQFPNYSSELNVNALLLGDSALYLCASRPAPSGRRNEQFFGPGTRLTVL.

This clone was seen a handful of times. This chain links TRBV30 with TRBJ1-1, with a possible D match to TRBD1 (5 bases). V was clipped by 5 bases and J by 5 bases, with 6 bases between them. Germline V CDR1 and CDR2: GTSNPN, SVGIG (reference sequence). This CDR3 contains 10 residues. In DNA, the CDR3 is TGTGCCTGGGCAGGGACTGAAGCTTTCTTT. The encoded protein is CAWAGTEAFF.

This clone was counted between two and nine times. The chain uses TRBV13 and TRBJ2-2; unclear D gene. Germline V gene data show CDR1 as PRHDT and CDR2 as FYEKMQ (reference sequence). Trimming took off 5 bases at V and 8 bases at J, with 15 bases between the two ends. The CDR3 consists of 14 residues. The CDR3 DNA sequence: TGTGCCAGCAGCCCCTACCCTACGGCGGGGGAGCTGTTTTTT. Translating gives CASSPYPTAGELFF.

The J gene is TRBJ2-1, the V gene TRBV5-1; 7 bases match TRBD1. V lost 7 bases, J lost 3 bases, and 7 bases stayed unmatched. The CDR3 spans 14 residues. The germline V gene encodes CDR1 SGHRS and CDR2 YFSETQ. The DNA of the CDR3 is TGCGCCAGCGCACGGACAGGTGACTACAATGAGCAGTTCTTC. Amino acids: CASARTGDYNEQFF.

This sequence joins TRBV19 and TRBJ1-1, with a weak D call TRBD1 (6 bases). This CDR3 spans 15 amino acids. V lost 6 bases, J lost 0 bases, and 14 bases lay in between. CDR1 LNHDA and CDR2 SQIVND come from the germline V gene (reference sequence). The CDR3 sequence is CASSLNTGMNTEAFF. CDR3 in DNA: TGTGCCAGTAGCCTCAACACAGGGATGAACACTGAAGCTTTCTTT.

This sequence joins TRBV20-1 and TRBJ2-1; 8 bases are shared with TRBD2. V shed 6 bases, J shed 10 bases, and the junction held 5 bases outside the gene matches. Germline V gene lookup returns CDR1 DFQATT and CDR2 SNEGSKA (reference sequence). This CDR3 comprises 11 residues. The CDR3 DNA follows: TGCAGTGCCGGGAGGGCCGGGGAGCAGTTCTTC. Translating it yields CSAGRAGEQFF.

In regard to this clone: A read error may produce the germline difference seen at one junction end. The chain carries TRBV6-6 and TRBJ2-7; tentatively, D is TRBD2 (6 bases). The CDR3 has 14 amino acids. The V gene's germline CDR1 is MNHNY and CDR2 SVGAGI (reference sequence). The CDR3 is CASSQTSESSEQYF. The CDR3 DNA follows: TGTGCCAGCAGCCAGACTAGTGAATCCTCCGAGCAGTACTTC.

V usage is TRBV7-2 and J usage is TRBJ2-1, with D hard to call. CDR3 size: 15 residues. Per germline, CDR1 SGHTA and CDR2 FQGNSA. V was shortened by 1 base and J by 1 base, with 8 bases between the two germline ends. CDR3 loop: CASSLGARSYNEQFF. The CDR3 DNA follows: TGTGCCAGCAGCTTAGGGGCCCGTTCCTACAATGAGCAGTTCTTC.

The chain uses TRBV19 and TRBJ2-5; D is unclear. CDR1 and CDR2 from the germline V gene are LNHDA and SQIVND (reference sequence). V lost 4 bases to trimming and J lost 4 bases, with 16 bases between them. This CDR3 region has 15 residues. The CDR3 bases are TGTGCCAGTAGTACCCCACTTGTGGGCGGAGAGACCCAGTACTTC. As protein: CASSTPLVGGETQYF. The full variable domain, rest sourced from reference TRBV19 and TRBJ2-5, is DGGITQSPKYLFRKEGQNVTLSCEQNLNHDAMYWYRQDPGQGLRLIYYSQIVNDFQKGDIAEGYSVSREKKESFPLTVTSAQKNPTAFYLCASSTPLVGGETQYFGPGTRLLVL.

The chain uses TRBV19 and TRBJ2-3, with D perhaps assigned TRBD1 or TRBD2 (5 bases each). Looked up from germline, CDR1 is LNHDA and CDR2 is SQIVND (reference sequence). CDR3 size: 15 residues. Trimming took 6 bases from V and 2 from J, leaving 15 bases between them. The CDR3 loop reads CASSQGRILTDTQYF. The CDR3 bases are TGTGCCAGTAGCCAGGGACGCATACTCACAGATACGCAGTATTTT.

The genes are TRBV29-1 and TRBJ2-3, with a weak D call TRBD1 (6 bases). This CDR3 has 10 residues. The germline V gene encodes CDR1 SQVTM and CDR2 ANQGSEA. V lost 5 bases and J lost 9, with 9 bases in between. The CDR3 spells CSVSQGTQYF. The CDR3 DNA reads TGCAGCGTTTCACAGGGAACGCAGTATTTT.

The genes are TRBV4-3 and TRBJ1-2; no clear D gene. This CDR3 has 16 amino acids. CDR1 and CDR2 (germline): LGHNA, YSLEER. The V gene lost 2 bases and the J gene lost 7 bases, with 20 bases spanning the gap. CDR3: CASSQKIVLLGSGYTF. The CDR3 DNA follows: TGCGCCAGCAGCCAAAAAATCGTGTTGCTGGGTAGTGGCTACACCTTC.

The genes are TRBV5-6 and TRBJ1-1; D possibly corresponds to TRBD1 (5 bases). Germline loops: CDR1 SGHDT, CDR2 YYEEEE. The CDR3 extends over 16 amino acids. With 0 bases removed from V and 1 base from J, the gap between germline ends came to 13 bases. DNA for the CDR3: TGTGCCAGCAGCTTGGGAAAACGGGACGGGAACACTGAAGCTTTCTTT. Protein: CASSLGKRDGNTEAFF.

This chain connects TRBV2 to TRBJ2-1; D call uncertain. The length of the CDR3 is 10 residues. The ends were cut back, 4 bases at V and 7 bases at J, with 2 bases in the middle. Per the germline V gene, CDR1 is SNHLY and CDR2 is FYNNEI. The CDR3 DNA sequence: TGTGCCAGCAGTGTTAATGAGCAGTTCTTC. Its translation is CASSVNEQFF.

The chain recombines TRBV2 with TRBJ1-5; D gene unclear. The CDR3 length is 13 residues. The germline gives CDR1 SNHLY, CDR2 FYNNEI. Between the trimmed V and J ends, which lost 1 base and 7 bases, there was a span of 8 bases. In DNA form, the CDR3 reads TGTGCCAGCAGTGAAGGCGGGAACCAGCCCCAGCATTTT. Residues: CASSEGGNQPQHF.

This clone turned up a few times. V gene TRBV27 combines with J gene TRBJ2-3, with D unresolved. The V end was cut by 7 bases, the J end by 0 bases, with 11 bases between. The CDR3 loop spans 14 amino acids. The V gene's germline CDR1 is MNHEY and CDR2 SMNVEV (reference sequence). CDR3 in amino acids: CASTPYASTDTQYF. The DNA of the CDR3 is TGTGCCAGCACTCCTTATGCTAGCACAGATACGCAGTATTTT.

The rearrangement uses TRBV6-6 and TRBJ1-2, with D possibly matching TRBD1 (5 bases). V dropped 6 bases and J dropped 4 bases, with 12 bases sitting between them. The CDR3 extends over 13 amino acids. Germline V gene data show CDR1 as MNHNY and CDR2 as SVGAGI (reference sequence). The CDR3 region is CASSPDTVYGYTF. The CDR3 coding sequence is TGTGCCAGCAGCCCGGACACAGTCTATGGCTACACCTTC.

The chain uses TRBV4-1 and TRBJ1-1; 8 bases line up with TRBD1. J was trimmed by 6 bases and V by 0 bases; bases with no gene match: 3. The CDR3 totals 14 residues. Germline V CDR1 and CDR2: MGHRA, YSYEKL. Here the CDR3 DNA reads TGCGCCAGCAGCCAAGACAGGGGGCTCGCTGAAGCTTTCTTT. Its protein product is CASSQDRGLAEAFF.

This chain uses TRBV4-1 with TRBJ1-1; TRBD1 might be the D (5 bases). Trimming took 1 base from V and 3 from J, leaving 15 bases between them. Germline V gene data show CDR1 as MGHRA and CDR2 as YSYEKL. The CDR3 extends over 16 amino acids. The CDR3: CASSQGGARGYTEAFF. CDR3 bases: TGCGCCAGCAGCCAAGGAGGGGCCCGCGGGTACACTGAAGCTTTCTTT.